This entry lists 28 T cell receptor beta chains sequenced from one sample in a study of regulatory T cells in long-lasting Graves disease. According to the study, TCR beta libraries were built with iRepertoire HTBI primers and CDR3-region Arm-PCR. TCRdb called the multiplex PCR reads again in MiXCR, with one record for every CDR3 protein. The sample comprises fewer than 600,000 distinct CDR3 sequences, 20% to 25% of which are singletons, and over 10% rests with the top ten. Noted time point: persistent/refractory GD, antithyroid drugs over 5 years with positive TRAb. The authors made the TCR library using RNA they extracted from PBMCs. Sequenced here: peripheral blood mononuclear cells (PBMCs), sampled when the disease was refractory, from a patient treated with antithyroid drugs. These TCRs come from a female donor with Graves disease.

This clonotype was seen at least ten times. V gene TRBV9 combines with J gene TRBJ2-6; D unclear. The CDR3 sequence is 14 residues long. Germline values: CDR1 SGDLS, CDR2 YYNGEE. V lost 7 bases to trimming and J lost 4 bases, with 12 bases between them. The CDR3 DNA reads as TGTGCCAGCCAAGGTCTGTTCGGGGCCAACGTCCTGACTTTC. It specifies CASQGLFGANVLTF. The full variable domain, in which reference TRBV9 and TRBJ2-6 provide the parts outside the CDR3, is DSGVTQTPKHLITATGQRVTLRCSPRSGDLSVYWYQQSLDQGLQFLIQYYNGEERAKGNILERFSAQQFPDLHSELNLSSLELGDSALYFCASQGLFGANVLTFGAGSRLTVL.

The DNA for the CDR3 is TGCGCCAGCAGCTTGGAGGGGGCTAGGACCGGGGAGCTGTTTTTT. Translating it yields CASSLEGARTGELFF. This chain links TRBV5-1 with TRBJ2-2; TRBD1 agrees at 7 bases. V lost 0 bases to trimming and J lost 5 bases; unmatched junction nucleotides: 4. CDR3 length equals 15 residues. Germline-derived CDR1 and CDR2 are SGHRS and YFSETQ.

This clonotype showed up many times. The chain links TRBV20-1 to TRBJ2-7; 10 bases agree with TRBD2. Germline CDR1 DFQATT, CDR2 SNEGSKA (reference sequence). After removal of 6 bases from V and 2 bases from J, the junction contained 4 bases not matched to a gene. The CDR3 consists of 13 residues. The CDR3 bases are TGCAGTGCCCAAGCGGGGGGGCCCTACGAGCAGTACTTC. This gives the protein CSAQAGGPYEQYF.

Comment on this clonotype: Given a much more abundant clone one base away, this may be a read error. J is TRBJ1-1 and V is TRBV20-1; TRBD1 is a possible D gene (6 bases). Germline V gene lookup returns CDR1 DFQATT and CDR2 SNEGSKA (reference sequence). This CDR3 comprises 12 residues. The ends were cut back, 6 bases at V and 10 bases at J, with 18 bases in the middle. The CDR3 coding sequence is TGCAGTGCGCCGGATCGGGGGGCAACAGCTTTCTTT. This codes for CSAPDRGATAFF.

The V gene is TRBV10-2, the J gene TRBJ2-1; D possibly corresponds to TRBD2 (6 bases). This CDR3 spans 13 amino acids. The V and J ends lost 11 bases and 6 bases respectively, with 17 bases between them. From germline, CDR1 is WSHSY and CDR2 SAAADI. CDR3 bases: TGCGCCTCCCGCGGCGGGATGGGCAATGAGCAGTTCTTC. Translated, it gives CASRGGMGNEQFF.

This clonotype was observed at least ten times. This chain links TRBV7-3 with TRBJ1-4; D unresolved. The CDR3 is 14 residues long. Germline CDR1 is SGHTA and CDR2 is FQGTGA. The ends were cut back, 11 bases at V and 0 bases at J, with 13 bases in the middle. CDR3 region: CAPAGSATNEKLFF. In nucleotides, the CDR3 is TGTGCCCCTGCAGGTTCCGCAACTAATGAAAAACTGTTTTTT.

The CDR3 loop is CASSRGQAEAFF. CDR3 DNA: TGTGCCAGCAGTCGCGGACAGGCCGAAGCTTTCTTT. The chain links TRBV14 to TRBJ1-1; 7 bases align to TRBD1. The CDR3 totals 12 residues. J was trimmed by 8 bases and V by 6 bases; bases with no gene match: 6. Germline V CDR1 and CDR2: SGHDN, FVKESK. The full variable domain, rest sourced from reference TRBV14 and TRBJ1-1, is EAGVTQFPSHSVIEKGQTVTLRCDPISGHDNLYWYRRVMGKEIKFLLHFVKESKQDESGMPNNRFLAERTGGTYSTLKVQPAELEDSGVYFCASSRGQAEAFFGQGTRLTVV.

This clonotype was seen a handful of times. V is TRBV29-1 and J is TRBJ1-5; no firm D call. Germline values: CDR1 SQVTM, CDR2 ANQGSEA. The CDR3 spans 13 residues. Trimming removed 6 bases at V and 6 bases at J, with 15 bases between. CDR3 region: CSVVSQAGQPQHF. In DNA, the CDR3 is TGCAGCGTGGTATCCCAGGCGGGTCAGCCCCAGCATTTT.

This clonotype showed up many times. The rearrangement joins TRBV6-5 to TRBJ1-1; D gene unclear. The ends were cut back, 4 bases at V and 1 base at J, with 19 bases in the middle. Germline V gene sequence: CDR1 MNHEY, CDR2 SVGAGI. CDR3 length equals 17 residues. The CDR3 loop is CASSSLRLRRTNTEAFF. The CDR3 DNA reads as TGTGCCAGCAGTTCTCTGCGACTGAGGCGGACGAACACTGAAGCTTTCTTT.

This chain joins TRBV3-1 and TRBJ1-6; 8 positions agree with TRBD1. From germline, CDR1 is LGHDT and CDR2 YNNKEL (reference sequence). V trimming: 4 bases; J trimming: 13 bases; junction bases outside the gene matches: 12. This CDR3 spans 15 amino acids. The CDR3 protein is CASSLGGGQGSPLHF. CDR3 in DNA: TGTGCCAGCAGCCTCGGTGGAGGACAGGGTTCCCCCCTCCACTTT.

The chain links TRBV18 to TRBJ2-3, with TRBD2 matching 8 bases. The CDR3 contains 15 residues. Losses at the gene ends were 3 bases for V and 0 bases for J; bases not matched to a gene: 2. CDR1 KGHSH and CDR2 LQKENI come from the germline V gene. Written as DNA, the CDR3 is TGTGCCAGCTCACCGCGGGAGGAAAGCACAGATACGCAGTATTTT. This encodes CASSPREESTDTQYF.

The table lists this clonotype with many counts. The J gene is TRBJ2-5, the V gene TRBV7-9; D ambiguous. The CDR3 sequence is 14 residues long. Germline lookup yields CDR1 SEHNR and CDR2 FQNEAQ (reference sequence). Trimming left V 6 bases short and J 3 bases short, with 14 bases between. CDR3 region: CASSYVGREETQYF. For the CDR3, the DNA is TGTGCCAGCAGTTACGTCGGAAGGGAAGAGACCCAGTACTTC.

This clonotype was counted many times. The chain links TRBV28 to TRBJ1-1; 7 nucleotides match TRBD1. Germline V gene data show CDR1 as MDHEN and CDR2 as SYDVKM. V shed 6 bases, J shed 7 bases, and the junction held 20 bases outside the gene matches. This CDR3 region has 17 residues. The CDR3 reads CASRNEPEVGGGGEAFF. Written as DNA, the CDR3 is TGTGCCAGCAGAAACGAACCCGAAGTAGGGGGCGGGGGTGAAGCTTTCTTT.

The genes are TRBV12-3 or TRBV12-4 and TRBJ2-7; 11 bases fit TRBD1. The CDR3 runs to 15 residues. V lost 6 bases and J lost 3; bases outside the gene matches: 7. The CDR3 region is CASSRDRGSFYEQYF. CDR3 DNA sequence: TGTGCCAGCAGCCGGGACAGGGGGAGTTTCTACGAGCAGTACTTC.

The chain joins TRBV12-3 or TRBV12-4 to TRBJ2-6; D gene unclear. This CDR3 is built from 20 residues. V was shortened by 0 bases and J by 0 bases, with 18 bases between the two germline ends. The CDR3 is CASSLAGSGMVPSGANVLTF. Written as DNA, the CDR3 is TGTGCCAGCAGTTTAGCGGGTTCGGGTATGGTCCCCTCTGGGGCCAACGTCCTGACTTTC.

This clonotype has ten or more counts. The chain has TRBV28 and TRBJ2-5; 7 bases match TRBD2. The CDR3 runs to 13 residues. J lost 3 bases, V lost 9 bases, and 7 bases had no gene match. Germline loops: CDR1 MDHEN, CDR2 SYDVKM. This CDR3 is CASASGSKETQYF. DNA for the CDR3: TGTGCCAGTGCTAGCGGTTCTAAAGAGACCCAGTACTTC.

The sample holds many counts of this clonotype. The rearrangement uses TRBV7-2 and TRBJ2-5; possibly TRBD2 for D (7 bases). The germline gives CDR1 SGHTA, CDR2 FQGNSA. V was cut by 5 bases and J by 4 bases, with 14 bases left in between. This CDR3 is 14 amino acids long. The CDR3 bases are TGTGCCAGCAGCCTCATTAGGGGGGGAGAGACCCAGTACTTC. Amino acid sequence: CASSLIRGGETQYF.

The chain links TRBV18 to TRBJ1-4; D uncertain. The V gene's germline CDR1 is KGHSH and CDR2 LQKENI. This CDR3 has 15 residues. Trimming cost V 0 bases and J 6 bases, with 11 bases left between them. The CDR3 loop reads CASSPPSANYEKLFF. The CDR3 nucleotides read TGTGCCAGCTCACCACCATCGGCAAATTATGAAAAACTGTTTTTT.

This clonotype was observed many times. This chain uses TRBV12-3 or TRBV12-4 with TRBJ2-7, with 9 positions matching TRBD1. There are 12 residues in the CDR3. V shed 7 bases and J 4 bases; nucleotides not matched to a gene: 2. Written as DNA, the CDR3 is TGTGCCAGCACCGGACAGGGGTACGAGCAGTACTTC. Amino acids: CASTGQGYEQYF.

Ten or more counts support this clonotype. The CDR3 DNA reads as TGTGCCAGCAGCCCCGAAGATGGCTACACCTTC. It specifies CASSPEDGYTF. The chain links TRBV7-9 to TRBJ1-2, with D unclear. Trimming took off 5 bases at V and 6 bases at J, with 7 bases between the two ends. There are 11 residues in the CDR3. Germline V gene data show CDR1 as SEHNR and CDR2 as FQNEAQ (reference sequence).

This clonotype was observed a few times. A much larger clone lies one base from this, so it may be a read error. For the CDR3, the DNA is TGTGCCAGCAGCGTCGGACAAGCTAACTATGGCTGCACCTTC. Encoded protein: CASSVGQANYGCTF. The chain recombines TRBV7-2 with TRBJ1-2; perhaps TRBD1 as D (5 bases). The CDR3 is 14 residues long. In germline, CDR1 is SGHTA, CDR2 FQGNSA.

In this sample, this clonotype turned up a few times. The CDR3 is CASSQPGGAWSPLHF. Written as DNA, the CDR3 is TGTGCCAGCAGCCAACCCGGGGGCGCGTGGTCACCCCTCCACTTT. V usage is TRBV2 and J usage is TRBJ1-6; tentative D call: TRBD1 (6 bases). Between the trimmed V and J ends, which lost 6 bases and 10 bases, there was a span of 19 bases. The CDR3 sequence is 15 residues long. Germline values: CDR1 SNHLY, CDR2 FYNNEI.

This clonotype turned up a few times. The chain joins TRBV29-1 to TRBJ1-1; maybe TRBD1 (6 bases). CDR3 length equals 13 residues. Trimming removed 6 bases from V and 1 base from J, with 12 bases in between. Germline-derived CDR1 and CDR2 are SQVTM and ANQGSEA. CDR3 in amino acids: CSVGGQSNTEAFF. The CDR3 nucleotides read TGCAGCGTGGGAGGACAGTCGAACACTGAAGCTTTCTTT.

This clonotype was counted ten times or more. The chain links TRBV12-3 or TRBV12-4 to TRBJ2-2, with 7 bases fitting TRBD1. This CDR3 comprises 15 residues. V lost 6 bases and J lost 8; bases outside the gene matches: 12. The CDR3 sequence: CASRDRDRDLGELFF. The CDR3 coding sequence is TGTGCCAGCAGGGACCGTGACAGGGACCTAGGGGAGCTGTTTTTT.

The rearrangement uses TRBV12-3 or TRBV12-4 and TRBJ1-6, with D tentatively TRBD1 (5 bases). V gave up 5 bases and J gave up 4 bases, with 12 bases separating them. The CDR3 totals 15 residues. The CDR3 is CASSGGTEYNSPLHF. CDR3 nucleotide sequence: TGTGCCAGCAGTGGAGGGACGGAATATAATTCACCCCTCCACTTT.

The table lists this clonotype with many counts. V and J are TRBV28 and TRBJ1-4; 7 bases map to TRBD1. Germline V gene lookup returns CDR1 MDHEN and CDR2 SYDVKM. V lost 5 bases, J lost 1 base, and 4 bases stayed unmatched. The length of the CDR3 is 15 residues. The CDR3 DNA sequence: TGTGCCAGCAGTGGGACAGTTCAAACTAATGAAAAACTGTTTTTT. This translates into CASSGTVQTNEKLFF.

The rearrangement joins TRBV4-1 to TRBJ1-2; no clear D. The CDR3 contains 16 residues. Germline loops: CDR1 MGHRA, CDR2 YSYEKL. V was cut by 0 bases and J by 2 bases, with 13 bases left in between. The CDR3 sequence is CASSQDLAPSNYGYTF. In DNA, the CDR3 is TGCGCCAGCAGCCAAGATCTGGCCCCTAGCAACTATGGCTACACCTTC.

The chain uses TRBV20-1 and TRBJ2-5; the D gene is possibly TRBD1 (6 bases). Trimming took off 2 bases at V and 0 bases at J, with 10 bases between the two ends. This CDR3 is built from 14 residues. The germline V gene encodes CDR1 DFQATT and CDR2 SNEGSKA (reference sequence). The CDR3 spells CSARSWDNQETQYF. The CDR3 nucleotides read TGCAGTGCTAGATCCTGGGACAACCAAGAGACCCAGTACTTC.